These 17 T cell receptor beta chains originate from one sample sequenced in a study of cytomegalovirus exposure and HLA in healthy donors. The PCR had 60 Vbeta and 13 Jbeta primers. The assay was immunoSEQ multiplex PCR, and TCRdb's table has in-frame clones only and misses some. The sample has roughly 110,000 clones, roughly 69% seen once. The sample was PBMCs. The receptors originated from a human donor in good health.

The gene calls are TRBV29-1 and TRBJ2-7; D might be TRBD1 (5 bases). CDR3 length: 12 residues. Per germline, CDR1 SQVTM and CDR2 ANQGSEA. V lost 3 bases, J lost 2 bases, and 8 bases lay in between. The CDR3 DNA follows: TGCAGCGTTGAGCCAGGGCCCTACGAGCAGTACTTC. It is translated as CSVEPGPYEQYF.

The chain combines TRBV29-1 with TRBJ1-1; TRBD1 matches 9 bases. From germline, CDR1 is SQVTM and CDR2 ANQGSEA. With 7 bases clipped from V and 1 base from J, the junction kept 4 bases outside the gene matches. The CDR3 sequence is 13 residues long. This CDR3 is CSGGDRANTEAFF. CDR3 bases: TGCAGCGGGGGGGACAGGGCGAACACTGAAGCTTTCTTT.

The chain couples TRBV5-1 to TRBJ1-3; possibly TRBD1 for D (5 bases). From germline, CDR1 is SGHRS and CDR2 YFSETQ. This CDR3 spans 16 amino acids. Deletions cut 3 bases from V and 0 bases from J, with 13 bases between. CDR3 protein: CASSSGLTRSGNTIYF. CDR3 in DNA: TGCGCCAGCAGCTCGGGACTTACACGCTCTGGAAACACCATATATTTT.

The gene calls are TRBV2 and TRBJ1-6; D perhaps matches TRBD1 (6 bases). CDR1 is SNHLY, CDR2 FYNNEI, per germline. The CDR3 is 11 residues long. The germline V and J ends were trimmed by 6 bases and 10 bases, with 7 bases remaining between them. The CDR3 here is CASRQGSPLHF. CDR3 in DNA: TGTGCCAGCAGGCAGGGGTCACCCCTCCACTTT.

The chain is built from TRBV2 and TRBJ1-1; 9 bases agree with TRBD1. CDR1 is SNHLY and CDR2 is FYNNEI in the germline V gene. The CDR3 length is 15 residues. Unmatched junction bases numbered 5, after V lost 6 bases and J lost 0 bases. CDR3: CASSGTGPMNTEAFF. The CDR3 DNA is TGTGCCAGCAGCGGGACAGGGCCCATGAACACTGAAGCTTTCTTT.

This clone came up a few times. The V and J genes are TRBV7-9 and TRBJ1-5; D remains ambiguous. The CDR3 has 18 amino acids. V lost 0 bases and J 0 bases, leaving 15 bases between the germline ends. Germline V gene lookup returns CDR1 SEHNR and CDR2 FQNEAQ (reference sequence). The CDR3 DNA is TGTGCCAGCAGCTTAGCGATGGGAGCAGTCCCTAGCAATCAGCCCCAGCATTTT. This encodes CASSLAMGAVPSNQPQHF. Full variable domain (remainder filled in from reference TRBV7-9 and TRBJ1-5): DTGVSQNPRHKITKRGQNVTFRCDPISEHNRLYWYRQTLGQGPEFLTYFQNEAQLEKSRLLSDRFSAERPKGSFSTLEIQRTEQGDSAMYLCASSLAMGAVPSNQPQHFGDGTRLSIL.

This clone has a handful of counts. The genes are TRBV15 and TRBJ1-5; 7 bases match TRBD1. The CDR3 extends over 17 amino acids. J was trimmed by 2 bases and V by 0 bases; bases with no gene match: 7. The germline gives CDR1 LNHNV, CDR2 YYDKDF (reference sequence). CDR3 DNA sequence: TGTGCCACCAGCAGAGACTACAGGGGAGGAGGCAATCAGCCCCAGCATTTT. It yields the protein CATSRDYRGGGNQPQHF.

This chain joins TRBV5-1 and TRBJ2-1, with 15 bases matching TRBD2. Germline V gene lookup returns CDR1 SGHRS and CDR2 YFSETQ. Trimming removed 4 bases from V and 3 bases from J; junction bases left unmatched: 5. There are 17 residues in the CDR3. DNA for the CDR3: TGCGCCAGCAGCAAGGGACTAGCGGGAGGACGCTACAATGAGCAGTTCTTC. Protein product: CASSKGLAGGRYNEQFF.

The rearrangement uses TRBV27 and TRBJ1-5, with TRBD1 matching over 7 bases. This CDR3 spans 12 amino acids. J was trimmed by 5 bases and V by 9 bases; bases with no gene match: 4. Germline CDR1 MNHEY, CDR2 SMNVEV (reference sequence). In nucleotides, the CDR3 is TGTGCCAGGCCACAGGGGCATCAGCCCCAGCATTTT. Protein: CARPQGHQPQHF.

The chain combines TRBV5-4 with TRBJ2-3; D is unclear. The V end lost 4 bases, the J end lost 4 bases, and 10 bases lay between the germline ends. This CDR3 has 13 residues. Germline assignment: CDR1 SGHNT and CDR2 YYREEE (reference sequence). The DNA of the CDR3 is TGTGCCAGCAGCCGACAAAAGGCAGATACGCAGTATTTT. Encoded protein: CASSRQKADTQYF. Using reference TRBV5-4 and TRBJ2-3 for the parts outside the CDR3, the full variable domain is ETGVTQSPTHLIKTRGQQVTLRCSSQSGHNTVSWYQQALGQGPQFIFQYYREEENGRGNFPPRFSGLQFPNYSSELNVNALELDDSALYLCASSRQKADTQYFGPGTRLTVL.

Here the CDR3 DNA reads TGCAGCGTTGAGTATCAGGCACAAGAGACCCAGTACTTC. It specifies CSVEYQAQETQYF. This chain joins TRBV29-1 and TRBJ2-5; D is undetermined. Trimming shortened V by 3 bases and J by 2 bases, and 10 bases separated the two germline ends. There are 13 residues in the CDR3. CDR1 is SQVTM, CDR2 ANQGSEA, per germline.

V and J are TRBV13 and TRBJ2-7; 7 bases line up with TRBD2. Germline V gene data show CDR1 as PRHDT and CDR2 as FYEKMQ (reference sequence). Germline trimming cut 5 bases from V and 0 bases from J; bases unmatched to any gene: 7. The CDR3 totals 15 residues. This chain's CDR3 is CASSRGVLSSYEQYF. CDR3 sequence (DNA): TGTGCCAGCAGCCGGGGGGTCCTGTCCTCCTACGAGCAGTACTTC.

This chain connects TRBV19 to TRBJ1-5; 7 positions match TRBD1. CDR1 is LNHDA and CDR2 is SQIVND in the germline V gene (reference sequence). This CDR3 spans 16 amino acids. V shed 3 bases and J 4 bases; nucleotides not matched to a gene: 9. The CDR3 nucleotides read TGTGCCAGTAGTATTATAACGGGACAGTTAAATCAGCCCCAGCATTTT. Its protein product is CASSIITGQLNQPQHF. Full variable domain (missing parts from reference TRBV19 and TRBJ1-5): DGGITQSPKYLFRKEGQNVTLSCEQNLNHDAMYWYRQDPGQGLRLIYYSQIVNDFQKGDIAEGYSVSREKKESFPLTVTSAQKNPTAFYLCASSIITGQLNQPQHFGDGTRLSIL.

The chain employs TRBV6-1 and TRBJ1-1; D is undetermined. Germline V gene data show CDR1 as MNHNS and CDR2 as SASEGT. This CDR3 contains 14 residues. Trimming stripped 1 base from V and 1 base from J, with 7 bases between. The CDR3 DNA follows: TGTGCCAGCAGTGAAGGTCCCAAGAACACTGAAGCTTTCTTT. Encoded protein: CASSEGPKNTEAFF.

The chain carries TRBV4-1 and TRBJ2-5, with 8 bases lining up with TRBD2. The V gene's germline CDR1 is MGHRA and CDR2 YSYEKL. V dropped 0 bases and J dropped 9; count of bases not matched to a gene: 9. CDR3 size: 15 residues. The CDR3 region has the DNA TGCGCCAGCAGCCAAGATAGCGGGGCCCGGGTGGCCCAGTACTTC. The encoded protein is CASSQDSGARVAQYF.

The CDR3 loop is CASTKGAGSRTQYF. The CDR3 DNA reads TGCGCCAGCACGAAGGGGGCCGGGAGTCGGACCCAGTACTTC. The rearrangement joins TRBV5-1 to TRBJ2-5; TRBD1 might be the D (7 bases). This CDR3 is 14 amino acids long. From germline, CDR1 is SGHRS and CDR2 YFSETQ. V lost 6 bases and J 7 bases, leaving 19 bases between the germline ends.

The gene calls are TRBV30 and TRBJ1-2; no clear D. The CDR3 has 12 amino acids. Germline CDR1 GTSNPN, CDR2 SVGIG (reference sequence). V dropped 2 bases and J dropped 4 bases, with 8 bases sitting between them. The CDR3 coding sequence is TGTGCCTGGAGTCCCGACACCTATGGCTACACCTTC. Residues: CAWSPDTYGYTF.